This TCR beta chain was captured in a study of control samples from healthy donors and cancer patients. V lost 5 bases to trimming and J lost 5 bases; unmatched junction nucleotides: 4. Germline V gene lookup returns CDR1 SGHTA and CDR2 FQGTGA. The CDR3 consists of 14 residues. Clones were read by immunoSEQ multiplex PCR, and TCRdb kept only the in-frame ones, dropping some. The repertoire consists of about 250,000 clones, with approximately 80% occurring once and the leading ten covering 13%. The TCR sequence derives from a woman aged 60-70 years with lung cancer. The genes are TRBV7-3 and TRBJ2-3, with 10 bases aligning to TRBD1. The sequenced sample consisted of PBMCs. The CDR3 loop reads CASSPDRGRDTQYF. The CDR3 DNA reads TGTGCCAGCAGCCCTGACAGGGGGCGAGATACGCAGTATTTT.